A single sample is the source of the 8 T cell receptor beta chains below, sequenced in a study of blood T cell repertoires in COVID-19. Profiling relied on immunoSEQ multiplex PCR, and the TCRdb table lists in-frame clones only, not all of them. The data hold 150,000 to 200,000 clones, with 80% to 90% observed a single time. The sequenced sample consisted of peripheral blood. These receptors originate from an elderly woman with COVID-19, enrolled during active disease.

CDR3 nucleotide sequence: TGTGCCAGCAGCTCCGACAGGGGGCGAGGACAGCCCCAGCATTTT. Its translation: CASSSDRGRGQPQHF. This sequence joins TRBV6-5 and TRBJ1-5; 10 nucleotides match TRBD1. V shed 6 bases, J shed 7 bases, and the junction held 9 bases outside the gene matches. The CDR3 covers 15 residues. Germline V lookup: CDR1 MNHEY, CDR2 SVGAGI.

CDR3 region: CASTPVGLTEAFF. In DNA form, the CDR3 reads TGTGCCAGCACCCCAGTGGGGCTCACTGAAGCTTTCTTT. The chain couples TRBV2 to TRBJ1-1; perhaps TRBD1 as D (5 bases). This CDR3 spans 13 amino acids. V was clipped by 7 bases and J by 4 bases, with 13 bases between them. Germline CDR1 is SNHLY and CDR2 is FYNNEI.

The CDR3 is CASSLCLGGGCTDTQYF. CDR3 bases: TGTGCCAGCAGTTTATGTCTCGGGGGAGGATGCACAGATACGCAGTATTTT. The chain couples TRBV27 to TRBJ2-3, with a tentative D call TRBD2 (6 bases). Trimming took off 1 base at V and 1 base at J, with 15 bases between the two ends. The CDR3 is made up of 17 amino acids. The germline V gene encodes CDR1 MNHEY and CDR2 SMNVEV (reference sequence).

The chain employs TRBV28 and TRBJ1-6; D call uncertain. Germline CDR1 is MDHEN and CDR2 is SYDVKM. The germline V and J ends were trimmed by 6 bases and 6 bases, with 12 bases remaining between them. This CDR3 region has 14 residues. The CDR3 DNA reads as TGTGCCAGCAGCCCCGCGGGTATTAATTCACCCCTCCACTTT. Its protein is CASSPAGINSPLHF.

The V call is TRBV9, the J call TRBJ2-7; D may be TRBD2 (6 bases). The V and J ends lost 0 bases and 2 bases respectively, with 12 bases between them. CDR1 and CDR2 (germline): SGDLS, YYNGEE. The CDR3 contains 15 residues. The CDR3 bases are TGTGCCAGCAGCGTAGGGGACTTCTCGACCTACGAGCAGTACTTC. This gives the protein CASSVGDFSTYEQYF.

The CDR3 DNA follows: TGTGCCAGCAGCACTACCAGGGCTGGCTACACCTTC. It encodes CASSTTRAGYTF. The chain links TRBV12-3 or TRBV12-4 to TRBJ1-2, with D perhaps TRBD1 (5 bases). V lost 6 bases and J lost 7, with 12 bases in between. The CDR3 totals 12 residues.

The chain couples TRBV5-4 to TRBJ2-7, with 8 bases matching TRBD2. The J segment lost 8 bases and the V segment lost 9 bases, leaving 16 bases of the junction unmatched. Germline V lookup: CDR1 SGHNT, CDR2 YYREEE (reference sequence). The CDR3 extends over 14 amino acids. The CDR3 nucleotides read TGTGCCACCCCCAGGGAAGCGGGAGTTAAAAAGCAGTACTTC. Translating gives CATPREAGVKKQYF.

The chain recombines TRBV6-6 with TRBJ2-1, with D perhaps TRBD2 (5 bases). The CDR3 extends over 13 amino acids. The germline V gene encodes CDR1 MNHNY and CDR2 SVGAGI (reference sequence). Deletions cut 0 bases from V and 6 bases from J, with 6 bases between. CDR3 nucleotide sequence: TGTGCCAGCAGTTACTCGGCGGGCAATGAGCAGTTCTTC. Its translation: CASSYSAGNEQFF.